One and the same sample provided the 27 T cell receptor beta chains below, sequenced in a study of regulatory T cells in long-lasting Graves disease. CDR3 regions were amplified by Arm-PCR using iRepertoire HTBI primers to build TCR beta libraries. TCRdb fed the multiplex PCR reads into MiXCR, producing one record per CDR3 protein. The profile covers some 280,000 distinct CDR3 sequences, with around 20% appearing a single time and 56% taken by the ten largest. Time point of the sample: persistent/refractory GD, antithyroid drugs over 5 years with positive TRAb. Isolated PBMC RNA provided the starting material for the TCR library. Source: peripheral blood mononuclear cells (PBMCs), taken when the disease was refractory, from a patient treated with antithyroid drugs. These receptors were obtained from a female donor with Graves disease.

Only a few counts were recorded for this clonotype. The chain combines TRBV5-1 with TRBJ2-1; no definite D call. Germline V gives CDR1 SGHRS, CDR2 YFSETQ. The CDR3 totals 13 residues. Trimming took off 3 bases at V and 6 bases at J, with 10 bases between the two ends. The CDR3 protein is CASSSTGPNEQFF. The CDR3 nucleotides are TGCGCCAGCAGCTCCACCGGGCCCAATGAGCAGTTCTTC.

This clonotype showed up many times. The chain employs TRBV11-2 and TRBJ2-7; no clear D. V lost 5 bases to trimming and J lost 0 bases, with 11 bases between them. This CDR3 spans 14 amino acids. Per germline, CDR1 SGHAT and CDR2 FQNNGV. The chain's CDR3 is CASSPELSSYEQYF. DNA of the CDR3: TGTGCCAGCAGCCCTGAATTAAGCTCCTACGAGCAGTACTTC.

This clonotype was observed many times. The rearrangement uses TRBV11-1 and TRBJ2-7; weak D call: TRBD1 (5 bases). The CDR3 has 14 residues. The germline V gene encodes CDR1 SGHAT and CDR2 FQDESV (reference sequence). The V and J ends lost 5 bases and 0 bases respectively, with 11 bases between them. In DNA form, the CDR3 reads TGTGCCAGCAGCCCAGGGTTCGGCTCCTACGAGCAGTACTTC. This gives the protein CASSPGFGSYEQYF.

This chain connects TRBV6-1 to TRBJ2-5; 8 bases agree with TRBD2. This CDR3 has 14 amino acids. Germline V gives CDR1 MNHNS, CDR2 SASEGT. The trim removed 5 bases at V and 4 bases at J, leaving 6 bases unmatched. CDR3 protein: CASSPREGRETQYF. The CDR3 nucleotides are TGTGCCAGCAGTCCCCGGGAGGGGCGAGAGACCCAGTACTTC.

This clonotype was counted ten times or more. The gene calls are TRBV10-3 and TRBJ1-4; possible D gene TRBD1, 5 bases. V dropped 6 bases and J dropped 7 bases, with 9 bases sitting between them. This CDR3 region has 12 residues. The V gene's germline CDR1 is ENHRY and CDR2 SYGVKD. The DNA of the CDR3 is TGTGCCATCAGCGGGGGGTTTGAAAAACTGTTTTTT. It encodes CAISGGFEKLFF.

This clonotype was seen a few times. The rearrangement uses TRBV5-4 and TRBJ1-2; 10 positions match TRBD1. The CDR3 has 17 amino acids. The germline CDR1 and CDR2 sequences are SGHNT and YYREEE (reference sequence). Trimming at V came to 4 bases and at J to 0 bases, leaving 9 bases not matched to a gene. The CDR3 coding sequence is TGTGCCAGCAGCGCGGAGACAGGGGGCCGAACTAACTATGGCTACACCTTC. Its protein product is CASSAETGGRTNYGYTF. Together with reference TRBV5-4 and TRBJ1-2, the CDR3 gives the full variable domain: ETGVTQSPTHLIKTRGQQVTLRCSSQSGHNTVSWYQQALGQGPQFIFQYYREEENGRGNFPPRFSGLQFPNYSSELNVNALELDDSALYLCASSAETGGRTNYGYTFGSGTRLTVV.

This clonotype appeared a few times. This chain joins TRBV19 and TRBJ1-2, with D possibly TRBD1 on 5 matching bases. Looked up from germline, CDR1 is LNHDA and CDR2 is SQIVND (reference sequence). The CDR3 covers 17 residues. The V end lost 3 bases, the J end lost 5 bases, and 22 bases lay between the germline ends. CDR3 in DNA: TGTGCCAGTAGTATCCCCTCTCCCGGGACGGAACGTTATGGCTACACCTTC. It encodes CASSIPSPGTERYGYTF. The complete variable domain, with remaining parts taken from reference TRBV19 and TRBJ1-2, reads DGGITQSPKYLFRKEGQNVTLSCEQNLNHDAMYWYRQDPGQGLRLIYYSQIVNDFQKGDIAEGYSVSREKKESFPLTVTSAQKNPTAFYLCASSIPSPGTERYGYTFGSGTRLTVV.

This clonotype was counted only a few times. A much larger clone sits a single nucleotide away, making a read error possible. CDR3 bases: TGTGCCACTCCGCAGGGGGGCTACACCTTC. Its translation: CATPQGGYTF. V gene TRBV6-1 combines with J gene TRBJ1-2; tentative D call: TRBD1 (6 bases). The V gene lost 10 bases and the J gene lost 8 bases, with 11 bases spanning the gap. The CDR3 sequence is 10 residues long. Germline V gene data show CDR1 as MNHNS and CDR2 as SASEGT.

The chain couples TRBV6-5 to TRBJ2-7; TRBD2 aligns across 8 bases. The CDR3 is 14 residues long. J lost 4 bases, V lost 4 bases, and 6 bases had no gene match. Germline V gene data show CDR1 as MNHEY and CDR2 as SVGAGI. The CDR3 DNA is TGTGCCAGCAGTTCCAAGAAGCGGGGGTACGAGCAGTACTTC. It yields the protein CASSSKKRGYEQYF.

Turning to this clonotype: This may stem from a read error, because a much larger clone lies one nucleotide away. This is likely a read error, given that the CDR3 carries no conserved phenylalanine or tryptophan at its end. CDR3 loop: CASSSSGGITETQYL. CDR3 coding DNA: TGTGCCAGCAGCTCCAGTGGCGGGATAACAGAGACCCAGTACCTC. The rearrangement links TRBV7-3 to TRBJ2-5; D possibly corresponds to TRBD2 (6 bases). CDR1 is SGHTA and CDR2 is FQGTGA in the germline V gene. V was clipped by 4 bases and J by 4 bases, with 16 bases between them. CDR3 size: 15 residues.

This clonotype was seen a handful of times. CDR3 in amino acids: CASSLPGPIRGETQYF. As DNA, the CDR3 is TGTGCCAGCAGCTTACCGGGGCCCATAAGGGGAGAGACCCAGTACTTC. The rearrangement uses TRBV7-9 and TRBJ2-5; possibly TRBD1 or TRBD2 for D (5 bases each). CDR3 length: 16 amino acids. Trimming cost V 2 bases and J 4 bases, with 17 bases left between them. Germline assignment: CDR1 SEHNR and CDR2 FQNEAQ (reference sequence). The variable domain in full, completed from reference TRBV7-9 and TRBJ2-5, reads DTGVSQNPRHKITKRGQNVTFRCDPISEHNRLYWYRQTLGQGPEFLTYFQNEAQLEKSRLLSDRFSAERPKGSFSTLEIQRTEQGDSAMYLCASSLPGPIRGETQYFGPGTRLLVL.

This clonotype was detected many times. The chain employs TRBV12-3 or TRBV12-4 and TRBJ2-7; D unresolved. The CDR3 contains 13 residues. V lost 1 base to trimming and J lost 4 bases, with 8 bases between them. CDR3 bases: TGTGCCAGCAGTTTAGTAGTGGGATACGAGCAGTACTTC. Protein sequence: CASSLVVGYEQYF.

This clonotype has more than one count but fewer than ten. The chain joins TRBV29-1 to TRBJ2-2; D uncertain. The CDR3 runs 16 residues. Trimming took off 6 bases at V and 7 bases at J, with 24 bases between the two ends. CDR1 and CDR2 from the germline V gene are SQVTM and ANQGSEA. DNA of the CDR3: TGCAGCGTGCCCGATGAAGGGCATGGAGATGTCGGGGAGCTGTTTTTT. Residues: CSVPDEGHGDVGELFF.

This rearrangement joins TRBV7-3 to TRBJ2-3, with 11 bases matching TRBD2. Per germline, CDR1 SGHTA and CDR2 FQGTGA. Trimming removed 3 bases from V and 3 bases from J; junction bases left unmatched: 2. CDR3 size: 15 residues. CDR3 sequence reads: CASSLTSGVTDTQYF. The CDR3 DNA reads as TGTGCCAGCAGCTTGACTAGCGGGGTGACAGATACGCAGTATTTT.

The chain has TRBV7-2 and TRBJ2-1, with 8 bases aligning to TRBD2. The CDR3 length is 22 residues. CDR1 SGHTA and CDR2 FQGNSA come from the germline V gene. Trimming took 5 bases from V and 1 from J; bases not matched to a gene: 25. CDR3 residues: CASSQEAGAGRFRGPSYNEQFF. CDR3 nucleotides: TGTGCCAGCAGCCAAGAAGCGGGAGCGGGACGGTTTAGGGGTCCTTCCTACAATGAGCAGTTCTTC. Based on the CDR3 plus reference TRBV7-2 and TRBJ2-1, the full variable domain is GAGVSQSPSNKVTEKGKDVELRCDPISGHTALYWYRQSLGQGLEFLIYFQGNSAPDKSGLPSDRFSAERTGGSVSTLTIQRTQQEDSAVYLCASSQEAGAGRFRGPSYNEQFFGPGTRLTVL.

This clonotype was seen a handful of times. The chain uses TRBV30 and TRBJ2-2; D gene ambiguous. The CDR3 loop spans 15 amino acids. Germline CDR1 reads GTSNPN; CDR2 reads SVGIG (reference sequence). Trimming pared 0 bases from V and 5 bases from J, leaving 13 bases between. CDR3 sequence reads: CAWSVSPVRTGELFF. The CDR3, as DNA: TGTGCCTGGAGTGTATCCCCAGTAAGGACCGGGGAGCTGTTTTTT.

A single count supports this clonotype. The chain has TRBV7-9 and TRBJ2-1; D tentatively fits TRBD1 or TRBD2 (5 bases each). Trimming stripped 10 bases from V and 4 bases from J, with 11 bases between. The CDR3 contains 12 residues. CDR1 and CDR2 from the germline V gene are SEHNR and FQNEAQ (reference sequence). CDR3 in DNA: TGTGCCATCGGCTGGGGGTACAATGAGCAGTTCTTC. This encodes CAIGWGYNEQFF. The full variable domain, completed using reference TRBV7-9 and TRBJ2-1, is DTGVSQNPRHKITKRGQNVTFRCDPISEHNRLYWYRQTLGQGPEFLTYFQNEAQLEKSRLLSDRFSAERPKGSFSTLEIQRTEQGDSAMYLCAIGWGYNEQFFGPGTRLTVL.

The V and J genes are TRBV5-1 and TRBJ1-1; D not certain. The V gene's germline CDR1 is SGHRS and CDR2 YFSETQ. The CDR3 consists of 14 residues. V lost 0 bases, J lost 0 bases, and 6 bases lay in between. The CDR3 reads CASSLEAMNTEAFF. The CDR3 DNA follows: TGCGCCAGCAGCTTGGAGGCAATGAACACTGAAGCTTTCTTT.

This clonotype was detected ten times or more. The J gene is TRBJ2-7, the V gene TRBV5-1, with TRBD2 matching over 10 bases. The trim removed 1 base at V and 3 bases at J, leaving 4 bases unmatched. Germline values: CDR1 SGHRS, CDR2 YFSETQ. The length of the CDR3 is 15 residues. This CDR3 reads CASSLIAGGVYEQYF. CDR3 DNA: TGCGCCAGCAGCTTGATAGCGGGAGGAGTCTACGAGCAGTACTTC.

The table lists this clonotype with many counts. The gene calls are TRBV12-3 or TRBV12-4 and TRBJ2-2; D might be TRBD2 (5 bases). This CDR3 contains 14 residues. Between the trimmed V and J ends, which lost 2 bases and 9 bases, there was a span of 13 bases. CDR3 DNA: TGTGCCAGCAGTTTATTTCTAGGGAGCAGGGAGCTGTTTTTT. It specifies CASSLFLGSRELFF.

The chain recombines TRBV7-2 with TRBJ2-3; D gene unclear. Germline V gives CDR1 SGHTA, CDR2 FQGNSA. V was shortened by 5 bases and J by 6 bases, with 9 bases between the two germline ends. The CDR3 is 12 amino acids. The CDR3 DNA reads as TGTGCCAGCAGCATGAGAGAGGATACGCAGTATTTT. As protein: CASSMREDTQYF. Full variable domain (remainder filled in from reference TRBV7-2 and TRBJ2-3): GAGVSQSPSNKVTEKGKDVELRCDPISGHTALYWYRQSLGQGLEFLIYFQGNSAPDKSGLPSDRFSAERTGGSVSTLTIQRTQQEDSAVYLCASSMREDTQYFGPGTRLTVL.

This clonotype appeared a single time. This may come from a read error, since a much larger clone is one base off. The chain combines TRBV29-1 with TRBJ1-1, with unresolved D. The V and J ends lost 1 base and 1 base respectively, with 7 bases between them. The CDR3 has 13 amino acids. Germline V gene sequence: CDR1 SQVTM, CDR2 ANQGSEA. The CDR3 bases are TGCAGCGTTGAAGTAGCGGGGAACACTGAAGCTTTCTTT. Translated: CSVEVAGNTEAFF.

This chain connects TRBV19 to TRBJ2-2, with D possibly called TRBD1 or TRBD2 (7 bases each). The CDR3 is made up of 15 amino acids. Trimming removed 9 bases from V and 6 bases from J, with 20 bases in between. From germline, CDR1 is LNHDA and CDR2 SQIVND (reference sequence). The CDR3 sequence: CASRGGAPQPGELFF. The CDR3 DNA reads as TGTGCCAGCAGGGGGGGGGCCCCCCAACCCGGGGAGCTGTTTTTT.

This clonotype was picked up many times. J is TRBJ2-5 and V is TRBV11-2, with D maybe TRBD2 (5 bases). CDR1 and CDR2 (germline): SGHAT, FQNNGV. The CDR3 covers 18 residues. Trimming removed 2 bases at V and 5 bases at J, with 24 bases between. CDR3 nucleotides: TGTGCCAGCAGCTTACTCAGGACTCAAACCCCCAAGTGGGAGACCCAGTACTTC. Translation gives CASSLLRTQTPKWETQYF.

This clonotype was found a few times. The chain employs TRBV10-2 and TRBJ2-5; D not certain. Germline CDR1 is WSHSY and CDR2 is SAAADI. Trimming cost V 4 bases and J 9 bases, with 15 bases left between them. There are 13 residues in the CDR3. The CDR3 spells CASSGELSVAQYF. For the CDR3, the DNA is TGCGCCAGCAGTGGCGAGCTGAGCGTGGCCCAGTACTTC.

This clonotype has ten or more counts. This CDR3 is CASSAVQGAGGYTF. CDR3 nucleotide sequence: TGTGCCAGCAGTGCCGTGCAGGGGGCTGGTGGCTACACCTTC. The chain has TRBV28 and TRBJ1-2; 8 bases are a match to TRBD1. The J segment lost 7 bases and the V segment lost 5 bases, leaving 9 bases of the junction unmatched. This CDR3 is 14 amino acids long. Germline values: CDR1 MDHEN, CDR2 SYDVKM.

This clonotype has more than one count but fewer than ten. The V and J genes are TRBV7-2 and TRBJ2-7; 8 positions match TRBD1. The V gene's germline CDR1 is SGHTA and CDR2 FQGNSA. This CDR3 comprises 19 residues. V lost 1 base and J lost 0; bases outside the gene matches: 14. CDR3 nucleotide sequence: TGTGCCAGCAGCTTAGGTGGGCAGGGGGCGACGTACTACTCCTACGAGCAGTACTTC. It yields the protein CASSLGGQGATYYSYEQYF.